This TCR beta chain was captured in a study of T cells in Graves' hyperthyroidism and ophthalmopathy. Whole-study findings and limits: The model's output predicted ophthalmopathy at a median of roughly 6.9 months prior to onset.

The CDR3 extends over 14 amino acids. Trimming took off 3 bases at V and 7 bases at J, with 13 bases between the two ends. RNA transcripts gave rise to amplified TCR beta CDR3 regions. When the TCR CDR3 underwent first-round RT-PCR, the HTBI primer set was used. TCRdb processed the multiplex PCR reads anew with MiXCR; each CDR3 protein has one entry. There are about 360,000 distinct CDR3 sequences in the sample; around an eighth occur only once, and under 25% lies in the top ten. This clonotype was recorded many times. Its matching antigen is unknown. Patients were excluded because of uncontrolled infection, other autoimmune disease, pregnancy or lactation.

The TCR comes from a man aged 25 to 40 with Graves' hyperthyroidism that later progressed to Graves' ophthalmopathy. The chain is built from TRBV12-3 or TRBV12-4 and TRBJ2-1, with no clear D. The sequenced material came from blood. In DNA, the CDR3 is TGTGCCAGCAGTTTTTGGGTAGGGTGGAATGAGCAGTTCTTC. This encodes CASSFWVGWNEQFF.